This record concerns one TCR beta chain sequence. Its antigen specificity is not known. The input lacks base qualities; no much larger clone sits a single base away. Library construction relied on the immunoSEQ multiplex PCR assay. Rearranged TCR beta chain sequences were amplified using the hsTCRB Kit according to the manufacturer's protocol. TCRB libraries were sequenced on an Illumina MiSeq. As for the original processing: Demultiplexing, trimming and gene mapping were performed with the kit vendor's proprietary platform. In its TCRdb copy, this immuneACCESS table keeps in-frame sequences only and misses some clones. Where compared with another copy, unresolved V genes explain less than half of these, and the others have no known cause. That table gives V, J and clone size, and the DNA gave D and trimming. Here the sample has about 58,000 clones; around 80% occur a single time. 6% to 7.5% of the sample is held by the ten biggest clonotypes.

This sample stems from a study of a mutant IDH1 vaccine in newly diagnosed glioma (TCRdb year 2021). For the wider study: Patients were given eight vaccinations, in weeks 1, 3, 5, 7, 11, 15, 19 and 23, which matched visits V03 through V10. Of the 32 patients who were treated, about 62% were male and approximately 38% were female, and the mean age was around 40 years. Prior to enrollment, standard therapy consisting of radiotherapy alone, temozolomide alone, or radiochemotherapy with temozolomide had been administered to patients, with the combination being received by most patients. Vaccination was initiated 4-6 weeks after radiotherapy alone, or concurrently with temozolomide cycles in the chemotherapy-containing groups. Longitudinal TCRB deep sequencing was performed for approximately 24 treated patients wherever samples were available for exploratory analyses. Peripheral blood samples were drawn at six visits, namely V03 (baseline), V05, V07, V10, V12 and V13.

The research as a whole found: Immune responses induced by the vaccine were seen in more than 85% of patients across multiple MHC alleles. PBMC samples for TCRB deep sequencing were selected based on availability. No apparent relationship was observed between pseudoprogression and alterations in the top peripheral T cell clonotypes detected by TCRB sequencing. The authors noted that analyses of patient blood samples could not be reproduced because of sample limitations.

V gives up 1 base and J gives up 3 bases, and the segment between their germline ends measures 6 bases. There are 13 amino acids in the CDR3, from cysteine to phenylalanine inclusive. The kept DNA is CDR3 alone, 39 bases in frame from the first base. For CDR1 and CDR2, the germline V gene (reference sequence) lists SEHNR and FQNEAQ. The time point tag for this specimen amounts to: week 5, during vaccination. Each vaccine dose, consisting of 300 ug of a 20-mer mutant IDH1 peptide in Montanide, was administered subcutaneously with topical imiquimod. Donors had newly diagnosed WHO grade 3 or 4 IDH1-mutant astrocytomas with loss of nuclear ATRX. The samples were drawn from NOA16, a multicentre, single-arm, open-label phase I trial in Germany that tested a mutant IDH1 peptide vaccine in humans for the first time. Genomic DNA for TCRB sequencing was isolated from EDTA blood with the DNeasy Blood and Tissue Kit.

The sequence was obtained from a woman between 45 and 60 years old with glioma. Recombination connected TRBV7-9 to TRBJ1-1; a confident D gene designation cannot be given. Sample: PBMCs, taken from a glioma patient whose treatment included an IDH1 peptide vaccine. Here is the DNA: TGTGCCAGCAGCTTAGATTTGCACACTGAAGCTTTCTTT. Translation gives CASSLDLHTEAFF.